This passage covers 10 T cell receptor beta chains from one sample sequenced in a study of blood T cell repertoires in COVID-19. The method was immunoSEQ multiplex PCR; TCRdb's version includes in-frame clones alone and lacks a portion of them. Altogether tens of thousands of clones are present, 82% being singletons, with the ten largest covering approximately 41%. The specimen was peripheral blood. The receptors originated from a man older than 75 with active or convalescent COVID-19.

This clone showed up just a few times. The gene calls are TRBV5-5 and TRBJ1-5, with TRBD1 identical over 7 bases. With 2 bases clipped from V and 1 base from J, the junction kept 6 bases outside the gene matches. The CDR3 runs to 16 residues. Germline lookup yields CDR1 SGHKS and CDR2 YYEKEE (reference sequence). CDR3 sequence reads: CASSFVGTASNQPQHF. In DNA, the CDR3 is TGTGCCAGCAGCTTCGTAGGGACAGCGAGCAATCAGCCCCAGCATTTT.

V gene TRBV12-3 or TRBV12-4 combines with J gene TRBJ2-7; 9 nucleotides line up with TRBD2. CDR3 length: 12 residues. V dropped 6 bases and J dropped 5; count of bases not matched to a gene: 2. In DNA, the CDR3 is TGTGCCAGCAGGCTAGCGGGACACGAGCAGTACTTC. It yields the protein CASRLAGHEQYF.

V usage is TRBV3-1 (or the pseudogene TRBV3-2) and J usage is TRBJ2-7, with 7 positions matching TRBD1. J gave up 7 bases and V 3 bases, and 6 bases lay outside the gene matches. Germline loops: CDR1 LGHDT, CDR2 YNNKEL (reference sequence). This CDR3 region has 13 residues. The CDR3 nucleotides read TGTGCCAGCAGCCATATAGACAGGGAGGAGCAGTACTTC. Its translation: CASSHIDREEQYF.

This chain connects TRBV6-5 to TRBJ1-2; no firm D call. The V gene's germline CDR1 is MNHEY and CDR2 SVGAGI. The V end was cut by 7 bases, the J end by 4 bases, with 10 bases between. This CDR3 spans 12 amino acids. The CDR3 protein is CASIFAGYGYTF. The CDR3 bases are TGTGCCAGCATCTTTGCAGGCTATGGCTACACCTTC.

CDR3 coding DNA: TGTGCCAGCACTTCAGGGGACGGCAATGAAAAACTGTTTTTT. Translation: CASTSGDGNEKLFF. V gene TRBV28 combines with J gene TRBJ1-4, with D possibly being TRBD1 (6 bases). The CDR3 consists of 14 residues. CDR1 and CDR2 from the germline V gene are MDHEN and SYDVKM. Trimming stripped 7 bases from V and 5 bases from J, with 14 bases between.

The chain couples TRBV28 to TRBJ2-3; possible D gene TRBD2, 6 bases. The CDR3 is 14 residues long. V dropped 2 bases and J dropped 1 base, with 7 bases sitting between them. CDR1 and CDR2 from the germline V gene are MDHEN and SYDVKM. DNA of the CDR3: TGTGCCAGCAGTTTAGGAGGGCGCACAGATACGCAGTATTTT. This sequence encodes CASSLGGRTDTQYF.

V usage is TRBV28 and J usage is TRBJ2-2; D gene ambiguous. The CDR3 contains 14 residues. Germline V gives CDR1 MDHEN, CDR2 SYDVKM. The V end was cut by 6 bases, the J end by 6 bases, with 14 bases between. The CDR3 DNA is TGTGCCAGCAGGCCCGCCGGGTTACCCGGGGAGCTGTTTTTT. It codes for CASRPAGLPGELFF.

This sequence joins TRBV28 and TRBJ1-5; the D gene is possibly TRBD1 (6 bases). Trimming cost V 2 bases and J 0 bases, with 11 bases left between them. This CDR3 is 16 amino acids long. Per the germline V gene, CDR1 is MDHEN and CDR2 is SYDVKM. The CDR3 is CASSLRTDYSNQPQHF. CDR3 bases: TGTGCCAGCAGTTTAAGGACAGATTATAGCAATCAGCCCCAGCATTTT.

The J gene is TRBJ2-5, the V gene TRBV6-1; TRBD1 is a possible D gene (5 bases). The germline V and J ends were trimmed by 2 bases and 5 bases, with 9 bases remaining between them. Germline CDR1 and CDR2: MNHNS and SASEGT. The CDR3 extends over 13 amino acids. CDR3 bases: TGTGCCAGCAGTGAACAGGGATCGGAGACCCAGTACTTC. This encodes CASSEQGSETQYF.

The rearrangement joins TRBV4-1 to TRBJ2-7; a possible D gene is TRBD2 (6 bases). Germline CDR1 MGHRA, CDR2 YSYEKL. The CDR3 length is 15 residues. The V and J ends lost 4 bases and 6 bases respectively, with 19 bases between them. DNA for the CDR3: TGCGCCAGCAGCCCACGAGGTGGTATGGGAGGCGAGCAGTACTTC. Residues: CASSPRGGMGGEQYF.